This is a list of T cell receptor beta chains from one sample in a study of cytomegalovirus exposure and HLA in healthy donors. The protocol was immunoSEQ multiplex PCR, while the TCRdb copy is restricted to in-frame clones and leaves out a portion. In the table there are 58,000 or so clones, over 60% of which are singletons. The specimen was PBMCs. The receptors originated from a man aged 45-60 years in good health and CMV-seropositive. The CDR3 runs from the conserved cysteine through the conserved F or W. Each record gives: V gene, clone size, J gene, D gene, CDR3 DNA, CDR3 protein. A D gene is named only where the DNA matches it firmly. Not all rows give a size; the values are once, few, many and, for expanded clones, a class.

V: TRBV27; size: -; J: TRBJ2-2; D: TRBD1; DNA: TGTGCCAGCAGTTCAGGCATAGGACAGGGAGGTACCGGGGAGCTGTTTTTT; CDR3: CASSSGIGQGGTGELFF
V: TRBV27; size: once; J: TRBJ2-1; D: -; DNA: TGTGCCAGCAGTTTAGCGGGGTACTACAATGAGCAGTTCTTC; CDR3: CASSLAGYYNEQFF
V: TRBV9; size: -; J: TRBJ1-5; D: -; DNA: TGTGCCAGCAGCGTAGCCCCCGGTCAGCCCCAGCATTTT; CDR3: CASSVAPGQPQHF
V: TRBV6-1; size: -; J: TRBJ2-7; D: -; DNA: TGTGCCAGCAGTGAAAACGGGAGCTACGAGCAGTACTTC; CDR3: CASSENGSYEQYF
V: TRBV27; size: -; J: TRBJ2-1; D: TRBD2; DNA: TGTGCCAGCAGTTTATCGGGACTAGCGGGAGTTGAGCAGTTCTTC; CDR3: CASSLSGLAGVEQFF
V: TRBV27; size: -; J: TRBJ2-7; D: TRBD1; DNA: TGTGCCAGCAGTACCACAGGGGGCGATATCTACGAGCAGTACTTC; CDR3: CASSTTGGDIYEQYF
V: TRBV6-5; size: -; J: TRBJ2-5; D: TRBD1; DNA: TGTGCCAGCAGGCCACTGGGACAGGGGGAGACCCAGTACTTC; CDR3: CASRPLGQGETQYF
V: TRBV9; size: -; J: TRBJ2-2; D: -; DNA: TGTGCCAGCAGCGCCAAAGACAAGCTAGCGTCCGGGGAGCTGTTTTTT; CDR3: CASSAKDKLASGELFF
V: TRBV20-1; size: -; J: TRBJ1-2; D: -; DNA: TGCAGTGCGCGGGAGGGCTATGGCTACACCTTC; CDR3: CSAREGYGYTF
V: TRBV6-1; size: -; J: TRBJ2-5; D: TRBD1; DNA: TGTGCCAGCAGTGAAGGGGGGACAGGGAGTAGGGAGACCCAGTACTTC; CDR3: CASSEGGTGSRETQYF
V: TRBV9; size: -; J: TRBJ2-3; D: TRBD1; DNA: TGTGCCAGCAGCAACGGACAGGGGAGCACAGATACGCAGTATTTT; CDR3: CASSNGQGSTDTQYF
V: TRBV30; size: -; J: TRBJ1-1; D: -; DNA: TGTGCCTGGATCCCTAGGGGGGGCATGAACACTGAAGCTTTCTTT; CDR3: CAWIPRGGMNTEAFF
V: TRBV18; size: few; J: TRBJ2-3; D: -; DNA: TGTGCCAGCTCACTAAACACAGATACGCAGTATTTT; CDR3: CASSLNTDTQYF
V: TRBV5-1; size: -; J: TRBJ1-1; D: TRBD1; DNA: TGCGCCAGCAGCTTGCGCAGGGGGCAGGCGAACACTGAAGCTTTCTTT; CDR3: CASSLRRGQANTEAFF
V: TRBV5-1; size: few; J: TRBJ2-3; D: -; DNA: TGCGCCAGCAGCTTGGTTTTCCGGGAGCAGGATACGCAGTATTTT; CDR3: CASSLVFREQDTQYF
V: TRBV7-9; size: -; J: TRBJ2-7; D: TRBD1; DNA: TGTGCCAGCAGACAATCCGGAGACAGGGGGGCGGTACAGTACTTC; CDR3: CASRQSGDRGAVQYF
V: TRBV7-2; size: -; J: TRBJ2-7; D: TRBD1; DNA: TGTGCCAGCAGCTCGCGACAGGGAAAAGTAGACGAGCAGTACTTC; CDR3: CASSSRQGKVDEQYF
V: TRBV5-1; size: -; J: TRBJ1-5; D: TRBD1; DNA: TGCGCCAGCAGCCCCGGGGACAGGGCGAGTGGCAATCAGCCCCAGCATTTT; CDR3: CASSPGDRASGNQPQHF
V: TRBV27; size: -; J: TRBJ1-5; D: TRBD1; DNA: TGTGCCACCAGAGGGGGCCACGGCAATCAGCCCCAGCATTTT; CDR3: CATRGGHGNQPQHF
V: TRBV11-2; size: -; J: TRBJ1-2; D: -; DNA: TGTGCCAGCAGCGCCTCGAGCTATGGCTACACCTTC; CDR3: CASSASSYGYTF
V: TRBV6-5; size: -; J: TRBJ1-5; D: -; DNA: TGTGCCAGCAGTGTCGACAGTTTCGGGTCCCAGCATTTT; CDR3: CASSVDSFGSQHF
V: TRBV10-3; size: few; J: TRBJ2-5; D: TRBD2; DNA: TGTGCCATCAGTGATCGGGGAGGGGAGACCCAGTACTTC; CDR3: CAISDRGGETQYF
V: TRBV9; size: -; J: TRBJ2-7; D: TRBD2; DNA: TGTGCCAGCAGCCCCCGAGGGGCGGGAGGGCAGTACGAGCAGTACTTC; CDR3: CASSPRGAGGQYEQYF
V: TRBV4-1; size: -; J: TRBJ2-7; D: TRBD2; DNA: TGCGCCAGCAGCCAAGAACCGGGACTAGCCGAGCAGTACTTC; CDR3: CASSQEPGLAEQYF
V: TRBV10-3; size: medium-sized; J: TRBJ2-3; D: -; DNA: TGTGCCATCAGTGAGGGCAGGGGAGACACAGATACGCAGTATTTT; CDR3: CAISEGRGDTDTQYF
V: TRBV2; size: few; J: TRBJ2-5; D: -; DNA: TGTGCCAGCAGGGGGGCAGGGCAAGGGGCCCAGTACTTC; CDR3: CASRGAGQGAQYF
V: TRBV7-6; size: -; J: TRBJ2-3; D: TRBD2; DNA: TGTGCCAGCAGCCCGACGACTAGCGGGAGGGGGCCAGATACGCAGTATTTT; CDR3: CASSPTTSGRGPDTQYF
V: TRBV5-6; size: few; J: TRBJ2-7; D: -; DNA: TGTGCCAGCAGCTCCCTAGGAGAGCAGTACTTC; CDR3: CASSSLGEQYF
V: TRBV2; size: once; J: TRBJ2-1; D: TRBD2; DNA: TGTGCCAGCAGTGAAGAGATTCCGGGACTAGCGGGAGATGGGCAGTTCTTC; CDR3: CASSEEIPGLAGDGQFF
V: TRBV5-5; size: -; J: TRBJ2-5; D: TRBD2; DNA: TGTGCCAGCAGCAGGGGACTAGCGGGGCCGAGGTTGGGAGAGACCCAGTACTTC; CDR3: CASSRGLAGPRLGETQYF
V: TRBV6-1; size: -; J: TRBJ1-3; D: -; DNA: TGTGCCAGCAGTGATGGGGGGGAGGCTGGAAACACCATATATTTT; CDR3: CASSDGGEAGNTIYF
V: TRBV6-1; size: few; J: TRBJ1-2; D: -; DNA: TGTGCCAGCACCCCCCGGGACTTCGGAGGGTATGGCTACACCTTC; CDR3: CASTPRDFGGYGYTF